These T cell receptor beta chains were read from a single sample in a study of shared clonotypes between healthy human individuals. The data were produced by immunoSEQ multiplex PCR, yet TCRdb's version contains in-frame clones alone and is incomplete. The sample lists 550,000 to 750,000 clones, about 95% occurring once. The specimen was naive CD8+ T cells sorted from blood. These receptors came from a woman in her thirties in good health. Each CDR3 is given with its conserved first and last residue. D genes are given only for firm matches. Only some rows state a clone size, as once, few, many or a class for expanded clones.

clone size	V gene	CDR3 length	D gene	J gene	CDR3 DNA	CDR3 protein
.	TRBV5-6	19	.	TRBJ2-7	TGTGCCAGCACCTTCGGGGGCAGGGGCCCCGAATCGACCCCCTACGAGCAGTACTTC	CASTFGGRGPESTPYEQYF
.	TRBV29-1	12	.	TRBJ2-2	TGCAGCGTTGAAGGCGTCACCGGGGAGCTGTTTTTT	CSVEGVTGELFF
.	TRBV2	14	TRBD1	TRBJ1-5	TGTGCCAGCAAAAAAGGGGGCAGGGATCAGCCCCAGCATTTT	CASKKGGRDQPQHF
.	TRBV19	14	.	TRBJ2-7	TGTGCCAGTAGTGTGGCGGGTGCCCTCTACGAGCAGTACTTC	CASSVAGALYEQYF
.	TRBV2	15	TRBD2	TRBJ2-1	TGTGCCAGCAGTGAACGGGGGGAGGGCCCCGATGAGCAGTTCTTC	CASSERGEGPDEQFF
.	TRBV7-9	14	.	TRBJ2-1	TGTGCCAGCAGCCAAACGACGGCCTCCAATGAGCAGTTCTTC	CASSQTTASNEQFF
.	TRBV5-6	12	.	TRBJ1-1	TGTGCCAGCAGCTTGGGACAGATTGAAGCTTTCTTT	CASSLGQIEAFF
.	TRBV19	14	.	TRBJ2-7	TGTGCCAGTAGTATAATGGAGGGATCCTACGAGCAGTACTTC	CASSIMEGSYEQYF
.	TRBV10-3	13	.	TRBJ1-5	TGTGCGACTCGGGAGGGCGAAGGGCAGCCCCAGCATTTT	CATREGEGQPQHF
.	TRBV19	17	.	TRBJ1-2	TGTGCCAGTAGTCAAGGGTGGGGGACGCCTTCTAACTATGGCTACACCTTC	CASSQGWGTPSNYGYTF
.	TRBV27	14	.	TRBJ2-7	TGTGCCAGCAGTTTGGCCCCGGACAGCTCCGAGCAGTACTTC	CASSLAPDSSEQYF
.	TRBV5-6	13	.	TRBJ2-7	TGTGCCAGCAGCTTGCGGGGGCCCTACGAGCAGTACTTC	CASSLRGPYEQYF
.	TRBV29-1	15	TRBD2	TRBJ2-1	TGCAGCGTTGAAGCGCCGGGACTAGCGAGCAATGAGCAGTTCTTC	CSVEAPGLASNEQFF
.	TRBV2	13	.	TRBJ1-1	TGTGCCAGCAGTTCAGGGGTTGGCACTGAAGCTTTCTTT	CASSSGVGTEAFF
.	TRBV5-6	15	TRBD1	TRBJ2-2	TGTGCCAGCAGCGTGACAGGGGGCTTCACCGGGGAGCTGTTTTTT	CASSVTGGFTGELFF
.	TRBV9	18	TRBD1	TRBJ2-3	TGTGCCAGCAGCGCACCGGGACAGGGCCCGGGATTCACAGATACGCAGTATTTT	CASSAPGQGPGFTDTQYF
.	TRBV2	15	TRBD2	TRBJ2-1	TGTGCCAGCAGGCTAGCGGGAGCCTCCTACAATGAGCAGTTCTTC	CASRLAGASYNEQFF
.	TRBV6-4	13	TRBD2	TRBJ2-4	TGTGCCAGCAGTGATTGGGAGGGGAACATTCAGTACTTC	CASSDWEGNIQYF
.	TRBV10-3	14	.	TRBJ1-5	TGTGCCATCAGTGGTGTTGGGGCCAATCAGCCCCAGCATTTT	CAISGVGANQPQHF
.	TRBV25-1	16	.	TRBJ1-4	TGTGCCAGCAGTGAACCAAGGACCGCAACTAATGAAAAACTGTTTTTT	CASSEPRTATNEKLFF
once	TRBV7-9	11	.	TRBJ2-7	TGTGCCAGCAGCCTCGGACGCGAGCAGTACTTC	CASSLGREQYF
.	TRBV9	14	.	TRBJ2-5	TGTGCCAGCAGCGTAGGGCAGGGAGAAGAGACCCAGTACTTC	CASSVGQGEETQYF
once	TRBV7-9	13	.	TRBJ2-7	TGTGCCAGCAGCTATGCCGGGGGCTACGAGCAGTACTTC	CASSYAGGYEQYF
.	TRBV15	14	.	TRBJ1-1	TGTGCCACCAGCAGAGGAAGCAGGAACACTGAAGCTTTCTTT	CATSRGSRNTEAFF
.	TRBV27	14	.	TRBJ1-4	TGTGCCAGCAGTCCAGGGATTTTTGGTGAAAAACTGTTTTTT	CASSPGIFGEKLFF
.	TRBV27	13	.	TRBJ2-7	TGTGCCAGCAGTTTATTTAAGGGCGGGGAGCAGTACTTC	CASSLFKGGEQYF
.	TRBV19	15	TRBD1	TRBJ1-1	TGTGCCAGTAGTCCCGCGGACAGGGCGAACACTGAAGCTTTCTTT	CASSPADRANTEAFF
.	TRBV27	16	TRBD1	TRBJ2-1	TGTGCCAGCAGTCGACAGGGCCTTAGTTCCTACAATGAGCAGTTCTTC	CASSRQGLSSYNEQFF
.	TRBV13	14	.	TRBJ1-5	TGTGCCAGCAGCTCTGGGATGGGCAATCAGCCCCAGCATTTT	CASSSGMGNQPQHF
.	TRBV11-2	14	.	TRBJ2-1	TGTGCCAGCAGAGGGGAGGACTTCTACAATGAGCAGTTCTTC	CASRGEDFYNEQFF
.	TRBV5-4	12	.	TRBJ1-2	TGTGCCAGCAGTTCCACACCGGGAGGCTACACCTTC	CASSSTPGGYTF
.	TRBV19	14	TRBD2	TRBJ2-7	TGTGCCAGTAGTGCGGGACTAGCTGGTTACGAGCAGTACTTC	CASSAGLAGYEQYF
.	TRBV28	16	TRBD1	TRBJ2-1	TGTGCCAGCAGTTTGATCGGGACAGCATCCTACAATGAGCAGTTCTTC	CASSLIGTASYNEQFF
.	TRBV7-6	19	TRBD2	TRBJ2-1	TGTGCCAGCAGCCCCACGCCGGGGACTAGCGGAAGCTCCTACAATGAGCAGTTCTTC	CASSPTPGTSGSSYNEQFF
.	TRBV5-1	14	.	TRBJ1-2	TGCGCCAGCAGCTTGGTGGGGCAGAACTATGGCTACACCTTC	CASSLVGQNYGYTF
.	TRBV6-5	16	.	TRBJ2-1	TGTGCCAGCAGTTACTCGCCACAGGCCAACTACAATGAGCAGTTCTTC	CASSYSPQANYNEQFF
few	TRBV5-6	16	.	TRBJ1-1	TGTGCCAGCAGCTTGGACAGGAACTATATGAACACTGAAGCTTTCTTT	CASSLDRNYMNTEAFF
.	TRBV25-1	10	.	TRBJ1-1	TGTGCCAGCAAAGGGGGAGAAGCTTTCTTT	CASKGGEAFF
.	TRBV2	14	TRBD1	TRBJ1-2	TGTGCCAGCAGTTTCCCGAGGACAGGTGATGGCTACACCTTC	CASSFPRTGDGYTF
.	TRBV27	15	TRBD1	TRBJ2-2	TGTGCCAGCAGTTCCGGACAGGCGAACACCGGGGAGCTGTTTTTT	CASSSGQANTGELFF
.	TRBV19	12	.	TRBJ1-4	.	CASSVGQGSLFF
.	TRBV28	15	TRBD2	TRBJ2-1	TGTGCCAGCAGTTTCGAGCGGGGAGACTACAATGAGCAGTTCTTC	CASSFERGDYNEQFF
.	TRBV28	14	.	TRBJ1-4	TGTGCCAGCAGCCCAGGGGAAAGAATACGGAAACTGTTTTTT	CASSPGERIRKLFF
.	TRBV6-5	15	.	TRBJ2-7	TGTGCCAGCAGTCCCGGGTGGATAGACTCCTACGAGCAGTACTTC	CASSPGWIDSYEQYF
.	TRBV29-1	9	.	TRBJ1-2	TGCAGCGTGGACGATGGCTACACCTTC	CSVDDGYTF
.	TRBV2	14	.	TRBJ2-2	TGTGCCAGCAGTGCTGTAGGGGTAGGCGGGGAGCTGTTTTTT	CASSAVGVGGELFF
.	TRBV28	13	TRBD2	TRBJ2-7	TGTGCCAGCACGGGGGGGAGCTCCTACGAGCAGTACTTC	CASTGGSSYEQYF